The 14 T cell receptor beta chains below all came from one sample that was sequenced in a study of blood T cell repertoires in COVID-19. The table came from immunoSEQ multiplex PCR; TCRdb's copy has only in-frame clones and leaves some out. The repertoire holds under 65,000 clones, with about 85% as singletons. Sequencing used peripheral blood. These receptors were taken from an elderly woman with COVID-19, enrolled during active disease.

V and J are TRBV3-1 (or the pseudogene TRBV3-2) and TRBJ1-2, with 7 bases that match TRBD1. The CDR3 consists of 15 residues. The V gene's germline CDR1 is LGHDT and CDR2 YNNKEL (reference sequence). Germline trimming cut 4 bases from V and 7 bases from J; bases unmatched to any gene: 12. CDR3 region: CASSRRGGGGFGYTF. In DNA form, the CDR3 reads TGTGCCAGCAGCCGAAGGGGAGGAGGGGGCTTTGGCTACACCTTC.

As DNA, the CDR3 is TGTGCCAGTAGTGAGAGGGGGTATCGTGGGGCCAACGTCCTGACTTTC. Its protein product is CASSERGYRGANVLTF. The gene calls are TRBV19 and TRBJ2-6; D is perhaps TRBD1 (6 bases). CDR1 is LNHDA, CDR2 SQIVND, per germline (reference sequence). The CDR3 is 16 residues long. The V gene lost 5 bases and the J gene lost 3 bases, with 14 bases spanning the gap.

The V and J genes are TRBV7-2 and TRBJ1-5; D might be TRBD1 (6 bases). This CDR3 comprises 14 residues. Germline assignment: CDR1 SGHTA and CDR2 FQGNSA. V lost 4 bases to trimming and J lost 6 bases, with 13 bases between them. CDR3 nucleotide sequence: TGTGCCAGCAGCTCCACAGGGATGGGTCAGCCCCAGCATTTT. Its translation: CASSSTGMGQPQHF. Combining the CDR3 with reference TRBV7-2 and TRBJ1-5 gives the whole variable domain GAGVSQSPSNKVTEKGKDVELRCDPISGHTALYWYRQSLGQGLEFLIYFQGNSAPDKSGLPSDRFSAERTGGSVSTLTIQRTQQEDSAVYLCASSSTGMGQPQHFGDGTRLSIL.

The rearrangement joins TRBV9 to TRBJ2-2; perhaps TRBD2 as D (5 bases). The CDR3 totals 16 residues. The germline V gene has CDR1 SGDLS and CDR2 YYNGEE. V was clipped by 4 bases and J by 0 bases, with 13 bases between them. CDR3 sequence reads: CASSLVGGPNTGELFF. The CDR3 DNA reads TGTGCCAGCAGCCTCGTAGGCGGGCCGAACACCGGGGAGCTGTTTTTT.

The rearrangement links TRBV6-5 to TRBJ1-4; D unclear. Germline V gene data show CDR1 as MNHEY and CDR2 as SVGAGI. V was pared by 11 bases and J by 8 bases, with 9 bases between. The CDR3 contains 10 residues. In DNA form, the CDR3 reads TGTGCCCTCCTAGGAGAAAAACTGTTTTTT. It is translated as CALLGEKLFF.

The gene calls are TRBV29-1 and TRBJ2-7, with D unclear. The CDR3 extends over 11 amino acids. The V end was cut by 7 bases, the J end by 5 bases, with 12 bases between. CDR1 SQVTM and CDR2 ANQGSEA come from the germline V gene. The CDR3 region is CSATSVNEQYF. The CDR3 DNA is TGCAGCGCGACATCAGTCAACGAGCAGTACTTC.

The J gene is TRBJ2-2, the V gene TRBV18, with 8 bases fitting TRBD1. Germline V CDR1 and CDR2: KGHSH, LQKENI. There are 15 residues in the CDR3. The V and J ends lost 6 bases and 3 bases, in that order; junction bases with no gene match: 6. CDR3 residues: CASSFRQGYTGELFF. For the CDR3, the DNA is TGTGCCAGCTCGTTCCGACAGGGGTACACCGGGGAGCTGTTTTTT.

The gene calls are TRBV5-4 and TRBJ2-5; D is perhaps TRBD1 (6 bases). CDR3 length equals 13 residues. Germline V gene data show CDR1 as SGHNT and CDR2 as YYREEE (reference sequence). Trimming removed 4 bases at V and 4 bases at J, with 11 bases between. CDR3 amino acids: CASSLTGPETQYF. The CDR3 DNA reads TGTGCCAGCAGCCTAACAGGGCCAGAGACCCAGTACTTC.

This clone has just one count. This sequence joins TRBV6-5 and TRBJ2-7; 7 bases fit TRBD1. V gave up 7 bases and J gave up 12 bases; unmatched junction bases: 9. Germline V lookup: CDR1 MNHEY, CDR2 SVGAGI. This CDR3 spans 11 amino acids. As DNA, the CDR3 is TGTGCCAGCACCGTGGACAGGAAGATGTACTTC. This translates into CASTVDRKMYF.

The rearrangement uses TRBV10-3 and TRBJ1-6, with D uncertain. This CDR3 is 13 amino acids long. V gave up 0 bases and J gave up 9 bases, with 6 bases separating them. Per the germline V gene, CDR1 is ENHRY and CDR2 is SYGVKD. CDR3 region: CAISESIGSPLHF. In nucleotides, the CDR3 is TGTGCCATCAGTGAGTCTATCGGTTCACCCCTCCACTTT.

In nucleotides, the CDR3 is TGTGCCAGCAGAGGAGCGGGGGGGCGAAACGGGGAGCTGTTTTTT. Residues: CASRGAGGRNGELFF. The chain combines TRBV7-2 with TRBJ2-2; 10 bases match TRBD2. Trimming cost V 6 bases and J 7 bases; bases outside gene matches: 8. This CDR3 comprises 15 residues. Germline CDR1 SGHTA, CDR2 FQGNSA.

This chain uses TRBV5-1 with TRBJ2-7, with D possibly being TRBD2 (6 bases). The germline CDR1 and CDR2 sequences are SGHRS and YFSETQ. The germline V and J ends were trimmed by 4 bases and 3 bases, with 23 bases remaining between them. The CDR3 totals 17 residues. The CDR3 here is CASSQRWRRGRFYEQYF. CDR3 nucleotides: TGCGCCAGCAGCCAACGGTGGCGGCGGGGACGATTCTACGAGCAGTACTTC.

This chain joins TRBV5-1 and TRBJ1-3; possible D gene TRBD1, 5 bases. V dropped 4 bases and J dropped 0 bases, with 17 bases sitting between them. The CDR3 runs to 17 residues. Germline CDR1 and CDR2: SGHRS and YFSETQ. CDR3 in DNA: TGCGCCAGCAGCCTGAGTGGGGCAGGGAACTCTGGAAACACCATATATTTT. It specifies CASSLSGAGNSGNTIYF.

The chain is built from TRBV6-5 and TRBJ2-1; D may be TRBD2 (6 bases). CDR1 MNHEY and CDR2 SVGAGI come from the germline V gene. The V gene lost 6 bases and the J gene lost 10 bases, with 19 bases spanning the gap. CDR3 length: 14 residues. This chain's CDR3 is CASSAGSSAREQFF. DNA for the CDR3: TGTGCCAGCAGCGCTGGATCTAGCGCAAGAGAGCAGTTCTTC.